A selection of T cell receptor beta chains follows, all from one sample in a study of blood T cell repertoires in COVID-19. Data came from immunoSEQ multiplex PCR; TCRdb stores just in-frame clones and leaves some out. Here the sample spans some 150,000 clones, approximately 83% being singletons. Sample: peripheral blood. These receptors originate from a human donor with acute or convalescent COVID-19. The donor label of this sample is uncertain. The CDR3 runs from the conserved cysteine through the conserved F or W. Clone sizes are given selectively: once, few, many, or a class where the clone is expanded.

- | TRBJ1-2 | TRBV30 | CAWIKTGGWGYTF
- | TRBJ1-5 | TRBV2 | CASSESGGGNQPQHF
once | TRBJ1-6 | TRBV7-3 | CASSTGTGNSPLHF
- | TRBJ1-1 | TRBV7-3 | CASSLTFDRSNTEAFF
few | TRBJ1-5 | TRBV15 | CATSRDGDQPQHF
- | TRBJ1-1 | TRBV28 | CASSFGAENTEAFF
- | TRBJ1-3 | TRBV23-1 | CASSPRGSGNTIYF
- | TRBJ1-5 | TRBV10-2 | CASSEPTGGKPQHF
- | TRBJ1-2 | TRBV6-5 | CASSYGGNYGYTF
- | TRBJ2-3 | TRBV11-2 | CATSPGLAVDTQYF
- | TRBJ1-2 | TRBV19 | CASSIRPEYGYTF
- | TRBJ2-3 | TRBV3-1/TRBV3-2 | CASSRTSGGAGDTQYF
- | TRBJ2-3 | TRBV18 | CASSTQLSGTDTQYF
- | TRBJ2-1 | TRBV6-6 | CASSYSSGVGQFF
- | TRBJ2-3 | TRBV6-5 | CASSYAGDRGLVTQYF
- | TRBJ1-5 | TRBV27 | CASSPGTGGNQPQHF
- | TRBJ2-7 | TRBV7-9 | CASSPPGIRQIQHEQYF
- | TRBJ1-1 | TRBV28 | CASSPLTGVKFDEAFF
- | TRBJ2-1 | TRBV13 | CASSSGGVVVDEQFF
- | TRBJ1-2 | TRBV29-1 | CSVEGPLGANYGYTF
- | TRBJ1-2 | TRBV3-1/TRBV3-2 | CASGREADYGYTF
- | TRBJ1-5 | TRBV6-1 | CASSEARQGAQPQHF
- | TRBJ1-3 | TRBV7-9 | CASRQGSSGNTIYF
- | TRBJ2-7 | TRBV28 | CASSHQYEQYF
- | TRBJ2-2 | TRBV29-1 | CSVRVSGTGELFF
- | TRBJ2-2 | TRBV11-2 | CASSPQGARYTGELFF
- | TRBJ2-7 | TRBV19 | CASSSSGYEQYF
- | TRBJ1-1 | TRBV29-1 | CSVAQGITEAFF
- | TRBJ1-5 | TRBV23-1 | CASTPEAGGTQPQHF
once | TRBJ2-1 | TRBV7-2 | CASSLGGTGSGYEQFF
- | TRBJ1-4 | TRBV19 | CASSRRQATNEKLFF
- | TRBJ2-3 | TRBV30 | CAWSVRAGADTQYF
- | TRBJ2-1 | TRBV28 | CASHPRGGAYNEQFF
- | TRBJ1-5 | TRBV6-1 | CASSEGSGLNQPQHF
- | TRBJ1-2 | TRBV5-6 | CASSFTEGWNYGYTF
- | TRBJ1-6 | TRBV5-1 | CASSDSDNSPLHF
- | TRBJ1-5 | TRBV9 | CASSVGGLSGQPQHF
- | TRBJ2-7 | TRBV29-1 | CSVGVLDWGMGDEQYF
- | TRBJ2-1 | TRBV10-2 | CASSDAGGPNEQFF
- | TRBJ2-7 | TRBV10-3 | CAIKVAGADEQYF
few | TRBJ1-5 | TRBV19 | CASRPGQGAPDRQPQHF
few | TRBJ2-3 | TRBV5-4 | CASSLVAGGSTDTQYF
- | TRBJ1-1 | TRBV19 | CASSIPRNTEAFF
- | TRBJ2-7 | TRBV18 | CASSPQGSGDRGSHEQYF
once | TRBJ1-2 | TRBV5-5 | CASSLEPDRNYGYTF
few | TRBJ1-1 | TRBV25-1 | CASSFGTGGSEAFF
- | TRBJ1-1 | TRBV6-2/TRBV6-3 | CASSYSAGEAFF
- | TRBJ1-4 | TRBV3-1/TRBV3-2 | CASSRGDSEKLFF
- | TRBJ2-7 | TRBV3-1/TRBV3-2 | CASSQHYEQYF
once | TRBJ2-7 | TRBV7-8 | CASSLVGLAEVNRYF
once | TRBJ2-7 | TRBV11-2 | CASSAGGLAGLSTYEQYF
- | TRBJ2-7 | TRBV18 | CASSPPLAGAYEQYF
- | TRBJ1-6 | TRBV30 | CAWSAQDRDNSPLHF
few | TRBJ1-2 | TRBV30 | CAWKEQGAPGNGYTF
- | TRBJ1-5 | TRBV5-5 | CASSLAGQGRYSNQPQHF